One sample yielded the 5 T cell receptor beta chains listed below, sequenced in a study of T cell repertoires in cytomegalovirus infection. TCRdb reprocessed the reads via MiXCR and lists one record per CDR3 protein. The sample gives 250,000 to 300,000 distinct CDR3 sequences, about 17% of which show up once; less than 60% is in the top ten. Specimen: CD8+ T cells from PBMCs. These TCRs come from a human donor in good health (CMV status not recorded). Some clones in this sample may be carry-over from other donors' samples.

About this clonotype: A much larger clone differs by one base, so this may be a read error. The CDR3 sequence is CVSSYSISGDGYTF. The CDR3, as DNA: TGTGTCAGCAGTTACTCGATCAGCGGTGATGGCTACACCTTC. The genes are TRBV6-8 and TRBJ1-2; D gene unclear. Germline-derived CDR1 and CDR2 are MNHGY and SAAAGT. This CDR3 has 14 residues.

V usage is TRBV28 and J usage is TRBJ1-5, with D perhaps TRBD1 (6 bases). CDR3 size: 14 residues. Trimming pared 6 bases from V and 6 bases from J, leaving 15 bases between. Germline CDR1 MDHEN, CDR2 SYDVKM. As DNA, the CDR3 is TGTGCCAGCAGCCACACAGGGAATGGTCAGCCCCAGCATTTT. Protein: CASSHTGNGQPQHF. The variable domain in full, with the rest retrieved from reference TRBV28 and TRBJ1-5, is DVKVTQSSRYLVKRTGEKVFLECVQDMDHENMFWYRQDPGLGLRLIYFSYDVKMKEKGDIPEGYSVSREKKERFSLILESASTNQTSMYLCASSHTGNGQPQHFGDGTRLSIL.

Many counts were recorded for this clonotype. The V gene is TRBV12-3 or TRBV12-4, the J gene TRBJ1-1, with D unresolved. This CDR3 contains 11 residues. V lost 7 bases and J 6 bases, leaving 9 bases between the germline ends. CDR3 residues: CASTLGSEAFF. The CDR3 DNA reads as TGTGCCAGCACTCTCGGATCTGAAGCTTTCTTT.

There are a few counts of this clonotype. The chain has TRBV7-9 and TRBJ1-4; D possibly corresponds to TRBD1 (6 bases). The CDR3 extends over 15 amino acids. V dropped 5 bases and J dropped 2 bases, with 12 bases sitting between them. Per the germline V gene, CDR1 is SEHNR and CDR2 is FQNEAQ (reference sequence). CDR3 bases: TGTGCCAGCAGCAACAGCAGGGGCACTAATGAAAAACTGTTTTTT. Amino acids: CASSNSRGTNEKLFF.

This clonotype came up a few times. The chain couples TRBV20-1 to TRBJ2-7; D is perhaps TRBD1 (5 bases). V lost 4 bases to trimming and J lost 2 bases, with 15 bases between them. The CDR3 spans 14 residues. Germline assignment: CDR1 DFQATT and CDR2 SNEGSKA (reference sequence). The CDR3 loop is CSAIPTLGPYEQYF. The CDR3 nucleotides are TGCAGTGCTATCCCCACCCTGGGGCCCTACGAGCAGTACTTC.